Reported below is one T cell receptor (beta chain). Many counts were recorded for this clonotype. No cognate antigen has been identified for it. Base qualities are not provided; no much larger clone lies one nucleotide away. Stable Graves' hyperthyroidism was defined as no progression to ophthalmopathy during 18 months of follow-up. Hyperthyroidism patients were newly diagnosed, with disease duration under 2 months, and aged 18 to 65 years. Patients with uncontrolled infections, other autoimmune diseases, pregnancy or lactation were excluded. Clinical symptoms, serum thyroxine and TRAb, thyroid ultrasound, and orbital computed tomography formed the basis for the diagnoses. PBMCs were isolated from about 10 ml of fresh peripheral blood by Ficoll-Paque density gradient centrifugation. Total RNA was extracted using Trizol reagent, and RNA quality was assessed on an Agilent 2100 Bioanalyzer. CDR1 and CDR2 are read off the germline V gene as SNHLY and FYNNEI. The CDR3 contains 14 residues, cysteine and phenylalanine counted. Kept here is only the CDR3 DNA, which spans 42 bases and is read in frame from base 1. V has 10 bases trimmed and J has 1 base trimmed; junction bases matching no gene number 9.

The TCR beta CDR3 regions were amplified from RNA transcripts. The TCR CDR3 was subjected to a first round of RT-PCR using the HTBI primer set and the Qiagen OneStep RT-PCR kit. A second multiplex PCR round built the libraries, followed by size selection and purification. Sequencing of the libraries was done on an Illumina HiSeq2000 using paired-end 100 bp reads. The study's processing was this. SOAPnuke was used to process the raw data, removing reads that contained adapters or uncalled bases, had a mean Phred below 15, or lacked an exact match to the constant primer or identifier. High-quality paired reads were merged using COPE v1.2.5, and each unique nucleotide sequence was defined as a clonotype. MiTCR v1.1 was used to align the clonotypes against IMGT TRBV, TRBD and TRBJ reference segments. Analysis was restricted to V-J combinations with a frequency above 0.0001, which covered about 99% of repertoires. A TCS score was defined as the ratio of F50 (clonal expansion) to E x V (chaos), with BLOSUM62-based TCRdist applied between CDR3 peptides within each V-J. Welch's t-statistics and random forest reduced several hundred V-J features to 10 to 15, which were used in a naive Bayes classifier (R e1071). TCRdb redid the processing of the public reads, applying fastp at Q25 and MiXCR, and retained in-frame beta chains. Here each entry gathers all rows of one CDR3 protein and keeps the most common genes and DNA. The authors' filters were not applied to this entry. This sample lists hundreds of thousands of distinct CDR3 sequences; 16% were detected once. The biggest ten clones account for 18% of the sample.

The data originate from a study of T cells in Graves' hyperthyroidism and ophthalmopathy (dated by TCRdb to between 2017 and 2020). In terms of the full investigation: Peripheral blood samples were taken at the time of initial diagnosis, prior to any treatment. A discovery cohort of around 98 patients, roughly 43 with Graves' ophthalmopathy and about 60 with stable Graves' hyperthyroidism, was used to find distinguishing TCR V-J signatures. An independent validation cohort of under 20 hyperthyroidism patients and over 15 patients who later progressed to ophthalmopathy tested prospective prediction of ophthalmopathy. Once sampling was done, hyperthyroidism patients were given methimazole at a starting dose of 30 mg daily, whereas ophthalmopathy patients were given high-dose intravenous methylprednisolone. For training and testing, the 100 or so patients in the discovery cohort were randomly divided in a 7:3 ratio. In roughly six Graves' hyperthyroidism patients, the study also compared T-cell repertoires from thyroid tissue with T-cell repertoires from blood. TCR Vbeta CDR3 sequencing of roughly 140 peripheral blood samples (about 45 ophthalmopathy, roughly 72 hyperthyroidism and roughly 17 progressor patients) is reported in the paper.

What the study reported, not specific to this receptor: Ophthalmopathy was separated from stable hyperthyroidism by a 13 V-J signature model, with 87.88% sensitivity and about 81% specificity obtained in cross-validation and 80%/75% obtained in testing. Most expanded thyroid clonotypes (frequency above 0.001) were also found in blood, which suggests that blood repertoires may mirror thyroid immune responses. No statistical method was used to set the sample size in advance, and investigators knew the group allocation. During validation, the model predicted progression to ophthalmopathy a median of about 5.9 months ahead of onset, with 60% to 71% sensitivity and less than 85% specificity.

This sequence was found in a woman younger than 35 with Graves' hyperthyroidism. Sample: blood. The sequence links TRBV2 to TRBJ1-1; 7 central nucleotides agree with TRBD1. Here is the DNA: TGTGCCACCCAAGATAACAGGGGGAACACTGAAGCTTTCTTT. The encoded protein is CATQDNRGNTEAFF.